These 25 T cell receptor beta chains share one sample of origin, sequenced in a study of spatial heterogeneity in lung cancer. Indicated time point: blood at routine non-recurrence follow-up after resection. MiXCR, applied by TCRdb to the 5' RACE reads, yields one record per CDR3 protein. The sample has tens of thousands of distinct CDR3 sequences; roughly 8.9% are singletons. The sample consisted of PBMCs, taken at follow-up. These receptors all come from a female donor with early-stage non-small cell lung cancer.

This clonotype was observed at least ten times. The gene calls are TRBV28 and TRBJ2-7, with 7 bases matching TRBD1. The CDR3 is made up of 13 amino acids. Germline V gives CDR1 MDHEN, CDR2 SYDVKM. V was clipped by 6 bases and J by 4 bases; unmatched bases: 6. The CDR3 here is CASRTTGQYEQYF. The CDR3 DNA follows: TGTGCCAGCAGAACGACAGGGCAATACGAGCAGTACTTC.

At least ten counts were recorded for this clonotype. The V and J genes are TRBV28 and TRBJ2-5; tentative D call: TRBD1 (5 bases). Trimming left V 5 bases short and J 1 base short, with 14 bases between. CDR3 length equals 15 residues. Germline-derived CDR1 and CDR2 are MDHEN and SYDVKM. CDR3 region: CASSQEQGRQETQYF. CDR3 DNA: TGTGCCAGCAGTCAGGAGCAGGGCCGCCAAGAGACCCAGTACTTC. Full variable domain (outside the CDR3, taken from reference TRBV28 and TRBJ2-5): DVKVTQSSRYLVKRTGEKVFLECVQDMDHENMFWYRQDPGLGLRLIYFSYDVKMKEKGDIPEGYSVSREKKERFSLILESASTNQTSMYLCASSQEQGRQETQYFGPGTRLLVL.

This clonotype has a count of ten or more. The chain carries TRBV7-6 and TRBJ2-1, with D hard to call. This CDR3 has 15 amino acids. Germline CDR1 and CDR2: SGHVS and FNYEAQ. V was cut by 7 bases and J by 1 base, with 14 bases left in between. This CDR3 reads CASTPYQDSYNEQFF. DNA of the CDR3: TGTGCCAGCACCCCTTACCAGGATTCCTACAATGAGCAGTTCTTC.

The rearrangement links TRBV10-3 to TRBJ2-2, with 7 bases fitting TRBD1. There are 16 residues in the CDR3. The germline V gene has CDR1 ENHRY and CDR2 SYGVKD. Trimming removed 6 bases from V and 5 bases from J; junction bases left unmatched: 12. The CDR3 loop is CAISVRGPHGTGELFF. In DNA form, the CDR3 reads TGTGCCATCAGCGTTAGGGGGCCTCATGGAACCGGGGAGCTGTTTTTT.

This clonotype was counted ten times or more. The V gene is TRBV28, the J gene TRBJ1-2; weak D call: TRBD1 (5 bases). The germline gives CDR1 MDHEN, CDR2 SYDVKM. This CDR3 contains 14 residues. V was cut by 7 bases and J by 4 bases, with 16 bases left in between. The DNA of the CDR3 is TGTGCCAGCACCACCGGGGGGTACCCCTATGGCTACACCTTC. Translating gives CASTTGGYPYGYTF.

Many counts were recorded for this clonotype. This rearrangement joins TRBV7-9 to TRBJ1-2, with TRBD1 as a possible D gene (5 bases). Germline V gene data show CDR1 as SEHNR and CDR2 as FQNEAQ (reference sequence). The CDR3 is made up of 13 amino acids. V shed 5 bases and J shed 6 bases, with 13 bases lying between them. CDR3 sequence: CASSPNRPDGYTF. Written as DNA, the CDR3 is TGTGCCAGCAGCCCGAACAGGCCCGATGGCTACACCTTC. Variable domain in full (rest from reference TRBV7-9 and TRBJ1-2): DTGVSQNPRHKITKRGQNVTFRCDPISEHNRLYWYRQTLGQGPEFLTYFQNEAQLEKSRLLSDRFSAERPKGSFSTLEIQRTEQGDSAMYLCASSPNRPDGYTFGSGTRLTVV.

Regarding this clonotype: A read error may explain this, as a much larger clone is one base away. V gene TRBV29-1 combines with J gene TRBJ1-1; unclear D gene. CDR1 is SQVTM, CDR2 ANQGSEA, per germline. V dropped 6 bases and J dropped 0 bases, with 11 bases sitting between them. CDR3 size: 13 residues. CDR3 sequence (DNA): TGCAGCGTCGCACTGGAGGTGAACACTGAAGCTTTCTTT. Amino acids: CSVALEVNTEAFF.

This clonotype was seen only a few times. This chain uses TRBV2 with TRBJ2-6; D may be TRBD1 (6 bases). Germline assignment: CDR1 SNHLY and CDR2 FYNNEI. The CDR3 length is 15 residues. The V end was cut by 8 bases, the J end by 3 bases, with 14 bases between. CDR3 nucleotides: TGTGCCAGCGCCTCACAGGGCTATGGGGCCAACGTCCTGACTTTC. Protein product: CASASQGYGANVLTF.

This clonotype was detected many times. The rearrangement links TRBV7-8 to TRBJ2-3, with D possibly matching TRBD2 (6 bases). Germline V gene data show CDR1 as SGHVS and CDR2 as FQNEAQ. CDR3 length equals 16 residues. Trimming took off 3 bases at V and 1 base at J, with 14 bases between the two ends. DNA for the CDR3: TGTGCCAGCAGCTTGACATGGAGGGGAGGCACAGATACGCAGTATTTT. Translating gives CASSLTWRGGTDTQYF.

This clonotype has a handful of counts. The J gene is TRBJ1-1, the V gene TRBV23-1; no definite D call. TRBV23-1 is classed as an ORF, of uncertain function. The CDR3 is 12 amino acids. V was shortened by 3 bases and J by 7 bases, with 9 bases between the two germline ends. CDR3 region: CASSHEWIEAFF. The CDR3 nucleotides are TGCGCCAGCAGTCACGAGTGGATTGAAGCTTTCTTT.

This clonotype was detected ten times or more. The chain recombines TRBV6-5 with TRBJ2-2, with D maybe TRBD1 (5 bases). The germline CDR1 and CDR2 sequences are MNHEY and SVGAGI. The CDR3 length is 16 residues. With 5 bases removed from V and 3 bases from J, the gap between germline ends came to 16 bases. As DNA, the CDR3 is TGTGCCAGCAGTCCCCCTTTTGGCAGGGACACCGGGGAGCTGTTTTTT. This encodes CASSPPFGRDTGELFF.

This clonotype was picked up many times. The chain recombines TRBV2 with TRBJ2-1; D is ambiguous. CDR1 SNHLY and CDR2 FYNNEI come from the germline V gene. V was pared by 5 bases and J by 4 bases, with 6 bases between. This CDR3 has 12 residues. CDR3 sequence: CASSPLYNEQFF. The DNA for the CDR3 is TGTGCCAGCAGTCCCCTGTACAATGAGCAGTTCTTC.

This clonotype was seen ten or more times. This sequence joins TRBV11-2 and TRBJ2-1, with TRBD1 as a possible D gene (6 bases). The CDR3 spans 15 residues. Germline lookup yields CDR1 SGHAT and CDR2 FQNNGV. V lost 5 bases to trimming and J lost 4 bases, with 15 bases between them. The CDR3, as DNA: TGTGCCAGCAGCCGAACAGGGTCGTGGTACAATGAGCAGTTCTTC. Amino acid sequence: CASSRTGSWYNEQFF.

This clonotype has only a few counts. The chain is built from TRBV18 and TRBJ2-1, with D tentatively TRBD1 or TRBD2 (5 bases each). CDR3 length: 13 amino acids. The V end lost 2 bases, the J end lost 7 bases, and 9 bases lay between the germline ends. Germline assignment: CDR1 KGHSH and CDR2 LQKENI. DNA of the CDR3: TGTGCCAGCTCACCAGGGACGCCGAATGAGCAGTTCTTC. This translates into CASSPGTPNEQFF.

There are many counts of this clonotype. The J gene is TRBJ2-3, the V gene TRBV10-2, with D hard to call. V lost 6 bases, J lost 6 bases, and 13 bases lay in between. Germline loops: CDR1 WSHSY, CDR2 SAAADI. This CDR3 region has 13 residues. The chain's CDR3 is CASRDPLVDTQYF. CDR3 DNA: TGCGCCAGCAGGGACCCTTTGGTCGATACGCAGTATTTT.

This clonotype was counted at least ten times. The V and J genes are TRBV11-2 and TRBJ1-4; unclear D gene. The CDR3 totals 16 residues. The germline V gene has CDR1 SGHAT and CDR2 FQNNGV. Trimming cost V 6 bases and J 0 bases, with 14 bases left between them. The CDR3 nucleotides are TGTGCCAGCAGTTCGGGCTGGGGTGCAACTAATGAAAAACTGTTTTTT. Residues: CASSSGWGATNEKLFF.

The chain uses TRBV20-1 and TRBJ1-3; TRBD1 is a possible D gene (5 bases). Germline CDR1 and CDR2: DFQATT and SNEGSKA (reference sequence). This CDR3 region has 14 residues. The V end lost 2 bases, the J end lost 3 bases, and 11 bases lay between the germline ends. CDR3 sequence reads: CSARSRGDGNTIYF. The CDR3 nucleotides read TGCAGTGCTAGAAGTCGGGGGGATGGAAACACCATATATTTT.

This clonotype was detected ten times or more. This chain uses TRBV29-1 with TRBJ2-1; 7 nucleotides align to TRBD2. CDR1 and CDR2 (germline): SQVTM, ANQGSEA. The ends lost 4 bases at V and 3 bases at J; junction bases unmatched: 6. This CDR3 is built from 14 residues. Here the CDR3 reads CSVVREESYNEQFF. The DNA of the CDR3 is TGCAGCGTTGTACGGGAGGAGAGCTACAATGAGCAGTTCTTC.

This clonotype has a count of ten or more. V is TRBV24-1 and J is TRBJ2-1; 11 bases match TRBD2. Trimming took 4 bases from V and 7 from J; bases not matched to a gene: 2. Germline lookup yields CDR1 KGHDR and CDR2 SFDVKD. This CDR3 contains 14 residues. In DNA form, the CDR3 reads TGTGCCACCAGTGACACTAGCGGGAGTAATGAGCAGTTCTTC. Its protein product is CATSDTSGSNEQFF.

On this clonotype itself: With a much larger clone just one base away, this may be a read error. The gene calls are TRBV6-2 or TRBV6-3 and TRBJ2-5; 11 bases are a match to TRBD2. Per germline, CDR1 MNHEY and CDR2 SVGEGT. The CDR3 is 14 residues long. In DNA form, the CDR3 reads TGTGCCAGCAGTGGGACTAGCGGACAAGAGACCCAGTGCTTC. It is translated as CASSGTSGQETQCF.

This clonotype has just one count. A read error may produce the germline difference seen at one junction end. J is TRBJ2-7 and V is TRBV5-1; D might be TRBD1 or TRBD2, each matching 5 bases. CDR3 length: 14 amino acids. The germline gives CDR1 SGHRS, CDR2 YFSETQ. Written as DNA, the CDR3 is TGCGCCAGCAGCGCCGGGACCCCCCCCTACGGGCAGTACTTC. Translated, it gives CASSAGTPPYGQYF.

This clonotype has a handful of counts. The chain recombines TRBV20-1 with TRBJ2-3; tentative D call: TRBD1 (6 bases). Trimming shortened V by 0 bases and J by 0 bases, and 16 bases separated the two germline ends. CDR3 length: 17 residues. Germline lookup yields CDR1 DFQATT and CDR2 SNEGSKA (reference sequence). The CDR3 DNA reads TGCAGTGCTAGAGATCTGGACAGCCACGCTAGCACAGATACGCAGTATTTT. This translates into CSARDLDSHASTDTQYF.

The sample holds many counts of this clonotype. CDR3 loop: CSVRDGTGEGQPQHF. The CDR3 coding sequence is TGCAGCGTTCGCGACGGGACAGGAGAAGGACAGCCCCAGCATTTT. V gene TRBV29-1 combines with J gene TRBJ1-5, with 8 bases lining up with TRBD1. J was trimmed by 7 bases and V by 5 bases; bases with no gene match: 13. CDR1 is SQVTM, CDR2 ANQGSEA, per germline. The CDR3 extends over 15 amino acids.

This clonotype was recorded at least ten times. The chain uses TRBV24-1 and TRBJ2-2; maybe TRBD1 (5 bases). Germline-derived CDR1 and CDR2 are KGHDR and SFDVKD. The CDR3 loop spans 14 amino acids. Trimming stripped 3 bases from V and 5 bases from J, with 9 bases between. The CDR3 sequence: CATSDIRVTGELFF. In nucleotides, the CDR3 is TGTGCCACCAGTGATATCAGGGTGACCGGGGAGCTGTTTTTT.

This clonotype has ten or more counts. The gene calls are TRBV7-9 and TRBJ2-7, with no clear D. The CDR3 consists of 11 residues. V gave up 11 bases and J gave up 4 bases, with 12 bases separating them. Germline CDR1 and CDR2: SEHNR and FQNEAQ (reference sequence). Here the CDR3 DNA reads TGTGCCTTTGGGAAACAGTACGAGCAGTACTTC. It encodes CAFGKQYEQYF.